The subject of this entry is one T cell receptor (beta chain). Using immunoSEQ multiplex PCR, the repertoire was profiled, and TCRdb retains in-frame clones only, with some absent. The sample consists of 65,000 to 95,000 clones, 70% to 85% of them appearing once. The source of the sample is a study of blood T cell repertoires in COVID-19. This CDR3 contains 18 residues. Germline CDR1 is KGHDR and CDR2 is SFDVKD. Germline trimming cut 12 bases from V and 2 bases from J; bases unmatched to any gene: 16. Material: peripheral blood. The clonotype originates from a woman in her forties or fifties with acute or convalescent COVID-19. The chain uses TRBV24-1 and TRBJ1-5; 12 bases line up with TRBD1. The CDR3 spells CAPFWSRGQGACNQPQHF. The CDR3 bases are TGTGCCCCGTTCTGGAGTAGGGGACAGGGGGCTTGCAATCAGCCCCAGCATTTT.